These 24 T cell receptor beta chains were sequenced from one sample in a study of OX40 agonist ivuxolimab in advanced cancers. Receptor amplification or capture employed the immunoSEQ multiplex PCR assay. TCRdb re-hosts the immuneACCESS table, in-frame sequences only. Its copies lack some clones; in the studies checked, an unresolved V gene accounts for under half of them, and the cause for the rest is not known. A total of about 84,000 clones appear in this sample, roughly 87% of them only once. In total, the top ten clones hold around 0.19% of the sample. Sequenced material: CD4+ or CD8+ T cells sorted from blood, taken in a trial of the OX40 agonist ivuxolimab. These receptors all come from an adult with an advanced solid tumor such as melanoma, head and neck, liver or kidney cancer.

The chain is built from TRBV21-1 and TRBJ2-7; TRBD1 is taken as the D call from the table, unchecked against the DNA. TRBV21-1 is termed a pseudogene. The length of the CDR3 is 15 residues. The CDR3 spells CASSKGGTGPYEQYV. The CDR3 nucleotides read TGTGCCAGCAGCAAAGGGGGGACAGGGCCCTACGAGCAGTACGTC.

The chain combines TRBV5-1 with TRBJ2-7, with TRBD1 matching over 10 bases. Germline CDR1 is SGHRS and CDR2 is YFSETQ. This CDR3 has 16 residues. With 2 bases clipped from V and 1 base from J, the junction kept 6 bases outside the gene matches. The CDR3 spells CASSFQTGGLSYEQYF. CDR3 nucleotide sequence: TGCGCCAGCAGCTTCCAGACAGGGGGCTTATCCTACGAGCAGTACTTC. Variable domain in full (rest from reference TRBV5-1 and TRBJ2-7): KAGVTQTPRYLIKTRGQQVTLSCSPISGHRSVSWYQQTPGQGLQFLFEYFSETQRNKGNFPGRFSGRQFSNSRSEMNVSTLELGDSALYLCASSFQTGGLSYEQYFGPGTRLTVT.

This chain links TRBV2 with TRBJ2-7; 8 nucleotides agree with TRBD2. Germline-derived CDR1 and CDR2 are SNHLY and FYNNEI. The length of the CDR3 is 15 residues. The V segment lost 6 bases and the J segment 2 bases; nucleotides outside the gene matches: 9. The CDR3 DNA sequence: TGTGCCAGCAGCCCCGGGGGGGCGGGGGCCTACGAGCAGTACGTC. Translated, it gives CASSPGGAGAYEQYV.

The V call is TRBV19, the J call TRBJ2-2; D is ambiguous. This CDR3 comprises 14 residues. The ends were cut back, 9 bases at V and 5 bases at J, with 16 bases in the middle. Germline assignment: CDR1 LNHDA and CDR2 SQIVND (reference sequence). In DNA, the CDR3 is TGTGCCAGCAGAAGGATAGGAGCGACCGGGGAGCTGTTTTTT. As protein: CASRRIGATGELFF.

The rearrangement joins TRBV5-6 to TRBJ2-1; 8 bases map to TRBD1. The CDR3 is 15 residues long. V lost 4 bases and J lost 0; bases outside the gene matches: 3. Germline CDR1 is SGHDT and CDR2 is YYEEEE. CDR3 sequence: CASSPQGGSYNEQFF. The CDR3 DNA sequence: TGTGCCAGCAGCCCACAGGGGGGCTCCTACAATGAGCAGTTCTTC.

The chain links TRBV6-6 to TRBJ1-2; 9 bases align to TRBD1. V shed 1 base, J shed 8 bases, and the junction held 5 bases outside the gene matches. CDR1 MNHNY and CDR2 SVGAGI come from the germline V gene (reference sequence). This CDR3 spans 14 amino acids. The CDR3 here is CASSYLGQGEGYTF. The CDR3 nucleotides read TGTGCCAGCAGTTACTTGGGACAGGGAGAAGGCTACACCTTC.

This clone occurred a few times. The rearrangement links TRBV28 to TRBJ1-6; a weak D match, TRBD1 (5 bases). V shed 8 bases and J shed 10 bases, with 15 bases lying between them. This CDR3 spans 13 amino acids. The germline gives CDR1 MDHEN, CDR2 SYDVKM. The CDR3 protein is CASWGSLESPLHF. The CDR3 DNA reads TGTGCCAGCTGGGGGAGTCTCGAATCACCCCTCCACTTT.

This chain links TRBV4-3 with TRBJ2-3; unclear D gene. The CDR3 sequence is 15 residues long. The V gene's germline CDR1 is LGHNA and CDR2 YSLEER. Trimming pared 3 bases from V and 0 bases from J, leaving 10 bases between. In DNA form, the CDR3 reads TGCGCCAGCAGCCACGAAGAGCCTAGCACAGATACGCAGTATTTT. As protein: CASSHEEPSTDTQYF.

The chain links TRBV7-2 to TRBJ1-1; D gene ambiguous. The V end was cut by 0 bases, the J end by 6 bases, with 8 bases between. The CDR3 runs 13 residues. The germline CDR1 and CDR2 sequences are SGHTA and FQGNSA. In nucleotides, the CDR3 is TGTGCCAGCAGCTTAGCGGCGAAAGCTGAAGCTTTCTTT. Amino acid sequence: CASSLAAKAEAFF.

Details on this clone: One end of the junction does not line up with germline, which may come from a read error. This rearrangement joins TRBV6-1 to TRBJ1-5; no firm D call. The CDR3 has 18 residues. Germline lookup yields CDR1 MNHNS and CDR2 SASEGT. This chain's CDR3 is CASSELLGAAKLLAAQNF. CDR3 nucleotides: TGTGCCAGCAGTGAGCTCCTGGGTGCGGCAAAACTCCTTGCGGCCCAAAATTTT.

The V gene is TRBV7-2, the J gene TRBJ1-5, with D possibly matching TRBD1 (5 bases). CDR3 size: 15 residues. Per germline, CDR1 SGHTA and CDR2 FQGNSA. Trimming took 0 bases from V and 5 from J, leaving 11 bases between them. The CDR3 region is CASSLAGTADQPQHF. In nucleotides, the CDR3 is TGTGCCAGCAGCTTAGCCGGGACCGCCGATCAGCCCCAGCATTTT.

The CDR3 protein is CASSDPGFGNTIYF. CDR3 coding DNA: TGCGCCAGCAGTGATCCAGGGTTTGGAAACACCATATATTTT. The chain employs TRBV10-1 and TRBJ1-3; D might be TRBD1 (5 bases). The CDR3 spans 14 residues. Between the trimmed V and J ends, which lost 3 bases and 3 bases, there was a span of 9 bases. CDR1 and CDR2 (germline): WNHNN, SYGVQD (reference sequence).

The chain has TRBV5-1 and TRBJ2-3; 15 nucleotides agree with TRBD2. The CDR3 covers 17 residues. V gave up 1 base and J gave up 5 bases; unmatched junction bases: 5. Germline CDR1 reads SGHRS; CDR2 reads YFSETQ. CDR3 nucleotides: TGCGCCAGCAGCTTGCGGACTAGCGGGGGGGCCCAAGATACGCAGTATTTT. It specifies CASSLRTSGGAQDTQYF.

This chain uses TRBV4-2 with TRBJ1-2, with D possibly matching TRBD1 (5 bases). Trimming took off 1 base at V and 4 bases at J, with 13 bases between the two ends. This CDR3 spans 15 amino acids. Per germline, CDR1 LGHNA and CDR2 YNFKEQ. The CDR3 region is CASSQVVEGSYGYTF. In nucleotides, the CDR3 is TGTGCCAGCAGCCAAGTTGTTGAGGGGTCCTATGGCTACACCTTC.

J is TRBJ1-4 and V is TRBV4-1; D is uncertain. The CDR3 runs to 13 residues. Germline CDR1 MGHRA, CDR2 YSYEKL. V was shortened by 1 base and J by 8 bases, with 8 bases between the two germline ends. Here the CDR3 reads CASSQADGEKLFF. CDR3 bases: TGCGCCAGCAGCCAAGCCGATGGGGAAAAACTGTTTTTT.

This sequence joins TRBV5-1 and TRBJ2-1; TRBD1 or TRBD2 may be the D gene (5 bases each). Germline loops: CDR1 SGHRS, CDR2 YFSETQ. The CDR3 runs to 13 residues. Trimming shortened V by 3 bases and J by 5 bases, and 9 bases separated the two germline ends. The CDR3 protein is CASSWGWNNEQFF. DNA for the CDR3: TGCGCCAGCAGCTGGGGGTGGAACAATGAGCAGTTCTTC.

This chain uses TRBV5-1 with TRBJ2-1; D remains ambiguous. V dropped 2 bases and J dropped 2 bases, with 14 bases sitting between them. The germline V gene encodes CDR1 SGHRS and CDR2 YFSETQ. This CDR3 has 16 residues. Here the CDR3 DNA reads TGCGCCAGCAGCTTAAGGTCTGGTGGGACCTACAATGAGCAGTTCTTC. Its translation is CASSLRSGGTYNEQFF.

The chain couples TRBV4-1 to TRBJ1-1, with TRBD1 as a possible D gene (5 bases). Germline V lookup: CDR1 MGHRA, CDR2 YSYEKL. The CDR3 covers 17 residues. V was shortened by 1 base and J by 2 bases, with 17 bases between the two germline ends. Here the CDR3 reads CASSQGPGRTSNTEAFF. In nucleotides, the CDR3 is TGCGCCAGCAGCCAAGGTCCAGGGAGAACCTCCAACACTGAAGCTTTCTTT.

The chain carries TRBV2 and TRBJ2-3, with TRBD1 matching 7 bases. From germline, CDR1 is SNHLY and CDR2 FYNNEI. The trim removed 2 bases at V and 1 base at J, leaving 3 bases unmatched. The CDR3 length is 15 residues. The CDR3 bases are TGTGCCAGCAGTGAACAGGGGGTTCGCACAGATACGCAGTATTTT. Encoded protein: CASSEQGVRTDTQYF. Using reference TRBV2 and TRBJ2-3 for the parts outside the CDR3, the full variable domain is EPEVTQTPSHQVTQMGQEVILRCVPISNHLYFYWYRQILGQKVEFLVSFYNNEISEKSEIFDDQFSVERPDGSNFTLKIRSTKLEDSAMYFCASSEQGVRTDTQYFGPGTRLTVL.

DNA of the CDR3: TGTGCTAGTGTAGACGTTTTCAGCACTGAAGCTTTCTTT. This sequence encodes CASVDVFSTEAFF. The chain couples TRBV12-5 to TRBJ1-1; no firm D call. CDR1 LGHNT and CDR2 FRNRAP come from the germline V gene. The CDR3 sequence is 13 residues long. The V end lost 7 bases, the J end lost 4 bases, and 13 bases lay between the germline ends.

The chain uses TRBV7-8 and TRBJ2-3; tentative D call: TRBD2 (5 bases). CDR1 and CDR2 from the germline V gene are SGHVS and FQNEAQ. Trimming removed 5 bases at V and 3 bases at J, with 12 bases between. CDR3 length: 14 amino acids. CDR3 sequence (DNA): TGTGCCAGCAGCCCGCCCCGGAGGACAGATACGCAGTATTTT. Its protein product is CASSPPRRTDTQYF.

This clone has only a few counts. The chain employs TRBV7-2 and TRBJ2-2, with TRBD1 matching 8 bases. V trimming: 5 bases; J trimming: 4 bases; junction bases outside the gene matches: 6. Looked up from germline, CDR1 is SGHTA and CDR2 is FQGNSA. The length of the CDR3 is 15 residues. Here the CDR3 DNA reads TGTGCCAGCAGCAACACAGGGGGTACCACCGGGGAGCTGTTTTTT. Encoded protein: CASSNTGGTTGELFF.

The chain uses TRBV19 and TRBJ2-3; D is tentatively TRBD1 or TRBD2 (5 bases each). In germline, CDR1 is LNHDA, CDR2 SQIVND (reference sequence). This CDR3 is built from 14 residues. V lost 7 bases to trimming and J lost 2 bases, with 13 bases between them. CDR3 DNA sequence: TGTGCCAGTACCGTGGGGCTAGCCACAGATACGCAGTATTTT. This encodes CASTVGLATDTQYF. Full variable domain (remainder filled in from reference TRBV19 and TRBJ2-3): DGGITQSPKYLFRKEGQNVTLSCEQNLNHDAMYWYRQDPGQGLRLIYYSQIVNDFQKGDIAEGYSVSREKKESFPLTVTSAQKNPTAFYLCASTVGLATDTQYFGPGTRLTVL.

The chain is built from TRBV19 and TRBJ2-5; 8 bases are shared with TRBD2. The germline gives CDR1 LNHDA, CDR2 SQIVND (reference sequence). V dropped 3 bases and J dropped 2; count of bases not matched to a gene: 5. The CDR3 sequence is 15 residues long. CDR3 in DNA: TGTGCCAGTAGTATGACTAGCGACCATCAAGAGACCCAGTACTTC. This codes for CASSMTSDHQETQYF. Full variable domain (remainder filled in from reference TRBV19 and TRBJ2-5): DGGITQSPKYLFRKEGQNVTLSCEQNLNHDAMYWYRQDPGQGLRLIYYSQIVNDFQKGDIAEGYSVSREKKESFPLTVTSAQKNPTAFYLCASSMTSDHQETQYFGPGTRLLVL.